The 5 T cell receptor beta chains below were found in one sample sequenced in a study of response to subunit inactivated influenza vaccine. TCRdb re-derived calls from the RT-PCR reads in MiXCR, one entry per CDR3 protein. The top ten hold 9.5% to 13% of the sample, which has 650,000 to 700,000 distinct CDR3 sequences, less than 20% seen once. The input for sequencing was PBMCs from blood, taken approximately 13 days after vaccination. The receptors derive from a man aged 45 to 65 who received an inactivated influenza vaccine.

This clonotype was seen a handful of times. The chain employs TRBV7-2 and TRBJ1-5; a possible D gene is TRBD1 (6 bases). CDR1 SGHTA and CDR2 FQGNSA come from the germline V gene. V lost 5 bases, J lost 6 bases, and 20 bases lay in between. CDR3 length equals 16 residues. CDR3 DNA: TGTGCCAGCAGCCCCTTACGGGGGCCGTCGGGTCAGCCCCAGCATTTT. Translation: CASSPLRGPSGQPQHF.

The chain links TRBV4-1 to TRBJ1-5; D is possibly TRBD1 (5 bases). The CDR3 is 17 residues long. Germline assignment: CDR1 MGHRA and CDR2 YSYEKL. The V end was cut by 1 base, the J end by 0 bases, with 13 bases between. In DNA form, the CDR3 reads TGCGCCAGCAGCCAAGTCGGGGGAGGCAATAGCAATCAGCCCCAGCATTTT. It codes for CASSQVGGGNSNQPQHF.

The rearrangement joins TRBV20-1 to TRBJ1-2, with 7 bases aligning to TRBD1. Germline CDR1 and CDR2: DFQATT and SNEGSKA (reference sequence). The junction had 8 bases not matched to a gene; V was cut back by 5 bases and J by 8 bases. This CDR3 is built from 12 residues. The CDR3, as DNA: TGCAGTGCTGATGACAGGGTCTTGGGCTACACCTTC. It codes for CSADDRVLGYTF.

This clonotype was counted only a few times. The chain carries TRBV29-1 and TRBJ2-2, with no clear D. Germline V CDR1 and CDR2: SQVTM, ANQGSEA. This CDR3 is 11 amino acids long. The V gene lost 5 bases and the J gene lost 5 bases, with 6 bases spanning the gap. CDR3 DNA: TGCAGCGTTAAGTGGACCGGGGAGCTGTTTTTT. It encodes CSVKWTGELFF.

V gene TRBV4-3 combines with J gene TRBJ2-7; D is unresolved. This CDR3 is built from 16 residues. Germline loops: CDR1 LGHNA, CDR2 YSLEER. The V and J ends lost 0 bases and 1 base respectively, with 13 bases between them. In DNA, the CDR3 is TGCGCCAGCAGCCAAGATTTAGGGTTTCGTTCCTACGAGCAGTACTTC. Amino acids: CASSQDLGFRSYEQYF.